This T cell receptor (beta chain) was documented in a study of blood T cell repertoires in COVID-19. Study information: Samples taken during acute and convalescent COVID-19 were collected in the United States, Italy and Spain. PBMCs, B-cell-depleted T cells, or T cells provided the cDNA or gDNA that made up the material.

The CDR3 is made up of 14 amino acids. The J segment lost 10 bases and the V segment lost 4 bases, leaving 6 bases of the junction unmatched. CDR1 and CDR2 from the germline V gene are MNHEY and SMNVEV (reference sequence). Per the study methods: Estimation of nucleated cell counts relied on the amplification of reference gene primers. Libraries were prepared by immunoSEQ multiplex PCR; TCRdb keeps only in-frame clonotypes and omits some of them. That table furnishes V, J and clone size, whereas the DNA furnished D and trimming. Of 47,000 or so clones detected, 75% to 85% appear once; the ten largest clones hold roughly 2.5%.

The rearrangement joins TRBV27 to TRBJ1-6; 8 bases are a match to TRBD1. The sample was peripheral blood. This TCR derives from a woman in her sixties with acute or convalescent COVID-19. The CDR3 bases are TGTGCCAGCAGTTCCGGACAGGGCAACTCACCCCTCCACTTT. It translates to CASSSGQGNSPLHF.